Presented here are 16 T cell receptor beta chains from one specimen sequenced in a study of blood T cell repertoires in COVID-19. Assay used: immunoSEQ multiplex PCR; TCRdb lists only in-frame clones, some missing. Here the sample spans around 170,000 clones, around 89% being singletons. Sequencing was done on a sample of peripheral blood. These receptor sequences come from a man aged 55 to 70 with acute or convalescent COVID-19.

This chain joins TRBV6-4 and TRBJ1-2, with 7 nucleotides matching TRBD1. Germline CDR1 MRHNA, CDR2 SNTAGT. V trimming: 5 bases; J trimming: 8 bases; junction bases outside the gene matches: 11. This CDR3 is built from 14 residues. Written as DNA, the CDR3 is TGTGCCAGCAGTCAAGACAGGGCCTCTAACGGCTACACCTTC. Protein product: CASSQDRASNGYTF.

This sequence joins TRBV6-4 and TRBJ2-1, with 8 positions matching TRBD2. Germline CDR1 MRHNA, CDR2 SNTAGT. The ends lost 0 bases at V and 8 bases at J; junction bases unmatched: 9. CDR3 length equals 16 residues. CDR3 sequence (DNA): TGTGCCAGCAGTGACTCGGGGAGCGGGAGTGTCTATGAGCAGTTCTTC. Translating gives CASSDSGSGSVYEQFF.

This clone was observed many times. The V gene is TRBV7-9, the J gene TRBJ2-7; tentative D call: TRBD2 (6 bases). The CDR3 runs to 14 residues. Germline values: CDR1 SEHNR, CDR2 FQNEAQ (reference sequence). Trimming took 3 bases from V and 6 from J, leaving 15 bases between them. The CDR3 sequence is CASSFGGEGLEQYF. CDR3 sequence (DNA): TGTGCCAGCAGCTTCGGGGGAGAGGGGCTCGAGCAGTACTTC.

This chain links TRBV6-2 or TRBV6-3 with TRBJ1-1; TRBD1 is a possible D gene (5 bases). V lost 0 bases, J lost 6 bases, and 11 bases lay in between. The germline CDR1 and CDR2 sequences are MNHEY and SVGEGT. The CDR3 runs 14 residues. The CDR3 nucleotides read TGTGCCAGCAGTTACTCGCGGGGGACGGCTGAAGCTTTCTTT. It yields the protein CASSYSRGTAEAFF.

This clone was found once. The rearrangement links TRBV4-1 to TRBJ2-1; 7 bases agree with TRBD1. Germline V gene lookup returns CDR1 MGHRA and CDR2 YSYEKL. The CDR3 totals 16 residues. V shed 1 base and J 2 bases; nucleotides not matched to a gene: 5. CDR3 in amino acids: CASSQVTGRTYNEQFF. CDR3 sequence (DNA): TGCGCCAGCAGCCAAGTGACAGGGAGAACCTACAATGAGCAGTTCTTC.

This chain uses TRBV6-6 with TRBJ2-5, with TRBD1 matching 7 bases. The CDR3 is made up of 16 amino acids. V was pared by 3 bases and J by 1 base, with 8 bases of the junction left unmatched. Germline V CDR1 and CDR2: MNHNY, SVGAGI (reference sequence). The CDR3 sequence is CASSYRDSVFQETQYF. The CDR3 DNA reads TGTGCCAGCAGTTATAGGGACAGCGTATTCCAAGAGACCCAGTACTTC.

This rearrangement joins TRBV24-1 to TRBJ1-2; 9 bases fit TRBD1. The CDR3 is 14 amino acids. CDR1 is KGHDR and CDR2 is SFDVKD in the germline V gene. V was pared by 3 bases and J by 7 bases, with 5 bases of the junction left unmatched. The DNA for the CDR3 is TGTGCCACCAGTGATACCGGACAGGGGTCTGGCTACACCTTC. Amino acid sequence: CATSDTGQGSGYTF.

This clone has just a few counts. V and J are TRBV10-2 and TRBJ2-6; 7 bases align to TRBD1. This CDR3 is built from 19 residues. The trim removed 2 bases at V and 1 base at J, leaving 11 bases unmatched. Per the germline V gene, CDR1 is WSHSY and CDR2 is SAAADI. CDR3 bases: TGCGCCAGCAGTGAGACGTCAGGGACAGTGCCTTCTGGGGCCAACGTCCTGACTTTC. Translated: CASSETSGTVPSGANVLTF.

The chain carries TRBV2 and TRBJ1-1; D call uncertain. The V and J ends lost 6 bases and 2 bases respectively, with 13 bases between them. CDR3 length equals 14 residues. Germline V gene lookup returns CDR1 SNHLY and CDR2 FYNNEI. CDR3 in DNA: TGTGCCAGCAGCTCTTTGGGCAGTAACACTGAAGCTTTCTTT. This gives the protein CASSSLGSNTEAFF.

The V call is TRBV5-6, the J call TRBJ1-2; 7 nucleotides line up with TRBD1. Germline loops: CDR1 SGHDT, CDR2 YYEEEE. Unmatched junction bases numbered 7, after V lost 4 bases and J lost 4 bases. The CDR3 has 14 residues. The CDR3 sequence: CASSKTGILYGYTF. The DNA for the CDR3 is TGTGCCAGCAGCAAGACAGGGATACTCTATGGCTACACCTTC.

This clone has only one observation. This rearrangement joins TRBV24-1 to TRBJ2-7; the D gene is possibly TRBD1 (6 bases). This CDR3 spans 13 amino acids. Germline V gives CDR1 KGHDR, CDR2 SFDVKD. V dropped 3 bases and J dropped 2 bases, with 7 bases sitting between them. In DNA, the CDR3 is TGTGCCACCAGTGATACAGGGCCCTACGAGCAGTACTTC. It translates to CATSDTGPYEQYF.

The chain combines TRBV6-5 with TRBJ1-2, with D uncertain. Trimming pared 7 bases from V and 10 bases from J, leaving 16 bases between. The germline gives CDR1 MNHEY, CDR2 SVGAGI. The CDR3 has 12 amino acids. The CDR3 region is CASTLAGQPYTF. In DNA, the CDR3 is TGTGCCAGCACCCTGGCAGGCCAGCCCTACACCTTC.

This clone appeared once. This chain joins TRBV5-1 and TRBJ2-1; TRBD1 aligns across 7 bases. The CDR3 loop spans 15 amino acids. Germline loops: CDR1 SGHRS, CDR2 YFSETQ. Germline trimming cut 4 bases from V and 2 bases from J; bases unmatched to any gene: 6. CDR3 sequence (DNA): TGCGCCAGCAGCGTGTCGGGACAGACCTACAATGAGCAGTTCTTC. It is translated as CASSVSGQTYNEQFF.

V and J are TRBV9 and TRBJ1-1; the D gene is possibly TRBD1 (5 bases). CDR1 is SGDLS, CDR2 YYNGEE, per germline. The CDR3 consists of 14 residues. The germline V and J ends were trimmed by 0 bases and 7 bases, with 13 bases remaining between them. This chain's CDR3 is CASSVGGASIEAFF. The CDR3 nucleotides read TGTGCCAGCAGCGTAGGCGGGGCCTCCATTGAAGCTTTCTTT.

The chain couples TRBV5-1 to TRBJ1-5, with 7 bases lining up with TRBD1. The CDR3 sequence is 14 residues long. Germline values: CDR1 SGHRS, CDR2 YFSETQ. V was clipped by 4 bases and J by 4 bases; unmatched bases: 5. The CDR3 reads CASSPTGPNQPQHF. The CDR3 DNA follows: TGCGCCAGCAGCCCGACAGGGCCTAATCAGCCCCAGCATTTT.

The chain joins TRBV6-2 or TRBV6-3 to TRBJ2-5; 8 positions agree with TRBD2. The CDR3 contains 15 residues. J lost 5 bases, V lost 0 bases, and 5 bases had no gene match. CDR1 and CDR2 (germline): MNHEY, SVGEGT. CDR3 loop: CASSYSTGGRETQYF. The CDR3 nucleotides read TGTGCCAGCAGTTACTCGACGGGGGGGCGCGAGACCCAGTACTTC.